What follows describes a single TCR beta chain. Its antigen target is currently unknown. Per-base qualities were not stored, and no clone one base away is much larger. The treatment or condition label on this specimen signifies: in vitro stimulation with specific CMV peptide epitopes to enrich CMV-specific T cells. Trimming accounts for 6 bases at V and 15 bases at J, while the number of junction bases matched to no gene is 11. Inclusive of the bounding cysteine and phenylalanine, the CDR3 is 14 residues long. Only CDR3 DNA remains: 42 bases, in frame from the first base. This sample stems from a study of T cell repertoires in cytomegalovirus infection (dated by TCRdb to the late 2010s). A note on the overall study: The peptide stimulations were aimed at well-studied HLA-B-restricted epitopes as well as recently identified HLA-C-restricted CMV epitopes, whose presentation resists viral immunomodulation. Donor HLA type was relevant to the analysis, because carriage of CMV infection together with the matching HLA type was indicated by public TCR beta signatures. Overall results and qualifications from the work: In the ex vivo response, HLA-C-restricted CMV-specific TCR beta clonotypes were dominant, and in two of eight donors the single most frequent clonotype came from this HLA-C-restricted group. In both this cohort and an independent roughly 330-donor cohort, the cumulative frequency of public TCR beta family members distinguished carriers of CMV infection plus the relevant HLA type.

Sequencer: Illumina HiSeq 1500. TCRdb reran the public reads through fastp at Q25 and MiXCR, keeping productive beta chains. Rows with a matching CDR3 protein are joined into one entry that keeps the most common DNA and genes. For this sample the table gives about 500,000 distinct CDR3 sequences, of which roughly a third were detected only once. The ten largest account for roughly a sixth of the sample. The TCR sequence derives from a human donor in good health (CMV status not recorded). Some clones in this sample may be carry-over from other donors' samples. The source was cultured PBMCs, collected from culture after CMV antigen stimulation. Here the chain combines TRBV12-3 or TRBV12-4 and TRBJ2-2; TRBD1 lines up with 12 middle nucleotides. CDR3 loop: CASSLGDRGRELFF. The nucleotide sequence reads TGTGCCAGCAGCCTGGGGGACAGGGGGCGAGAGTTGTTTTTT.